This T cell receptor beta chain was profiled in a study of blood T cell repertoires in COVID-19. Turning to the study itself: The United States, Italy and Spain were the sources of the acute and convalescent COVID-19 samples. Sample material is recorded as cDNA or gDNA derived from T cells, B-cell-depleted T cells, or PBMCs.

As processed by the authors: From reference gene primer amplification, estimates of nucleated cell counts were derived. Profiling relied on immunoSEQ multiplex PCR, and the TCRdb table lists in-frame clones only, not all of them. V, J and clone size are taken as reported in that table, and D and trimming were inferred from the DNA itself. The table has roughly 170,000 clones, approximately 86% seen once. There are 16 residues in the CDR3. Germline values: CDR1 MDHEN, CDR2 SYDVKM. Trimming took 3 bases from V and 3 from J; bases not matched to a gene: 8. What was sequenced was peripheral blood. This TCR was recovered from a man in his forties with active or convalescent COVID-19. The gene calls are TRBV28 and TRBJ1-5; TRBD1 matches 7 bases. The CDR3 sequence: CASSFPGTEINQPQHF. The CDR3 DNA follows: TGTGCCAGCAGTTTTCCCGGGACAGAGATCAATCAGCCCCAGCATTTT.